The 27 T cell receptor beta chains presented below share a single source sample, sequenced in a study of blood T cell repertoires in COVID-19. Libraries were prepared by immunoSEQ multiplex PCR; TCRdb keeps only in-frame clonotypes and omits some of them. Here the sample spans some 190,000 clones, about 85% being singletons. Sequenced material: peripheral blood. These receptors were taken from a person aged 65 to 79 with COVID-19, enrolled during active disease.

CDR3 residues: CASSYKGTSGIKETQYF. CDR3 bases: TGTGCCAGCAGTTATAAGGGGACTAGCGGGATCAAAGAGACCCAGTACTTC. This chain links TRBV6-2 or TRBV6-3 with TRBJ2-5; 13 positions match TRBD2. Germline CDR1 and CDR2: MNHEY and SVGEGT. Trimming took 3 bases from V and 3 from J; bases not matched to a gene: 7. The CDR3 loop spans 17 amino acids.

The sample holds one count of this clone. This chain uses TRBV27 with TRBJ2-6; no clear D. Trimming removed 1 base at V and 0 bases at J, with 7 bases between. The CDR3 has 16 amino acids. Looked up from germline, CDR1 is MNHEY and CDR2 is SMNVEV (reference sequence). Written as DNA, the CDR3 is TGTGCCAGCAGTTTATTGGTACACTCTGGGGCCAACGTCCTGACTTTC. It is translated as CASSLLVHSGANVLTF.

The V gene is TRBV4-1, the J gene TRBJ2-5; maybe TRBD1 (6 bases). CDR1 is MGHRA and CDR2 is YSYEKL in the germline V gene. The V end was cut by 3 bases, the J end by 5 bases, with 16 bases between. The CDR3 covers 15 residues. The CDR3 loop is CASSQDGQPPETQYF. In DNA form, the CDR3 reads TGCGCCAGCAGCCAGGACGGACAGCCGCCGGAGACCCAGTACTTC.

This clone turned up a few times. This chain joins TRBV5-1 and TRBJ1-1; TRBD1 might be the D (6 bases). Deletions cut 3 bases from V and 7 bases from J, with 13 bases between. The germline gives CDR1 SGHRS, CDR2 YFSETQ. The CDR3 is made up of 13 amino acids. The DNA for the CDR3 is TGCGCCAGCAGCTCCAGGGGCCACAGTGAAGCTTTCTTT. This codes for CASSSRGHSEAFF.

The chain carries TRBV12-5 and TRBJ2-5, with TRBD1 identical over 8 bases. The V segment lost 4 bases and the J segment 6 bases; nucleotides outside the gene matches: 4. This CDR3 region has 13 residues. The germline CDR1 and CDR2 sequences are LGHNT and FRNRAP. The CDR3 nucleotides read TGTGCTAGTGGTTCAGGGGGCGGACAGACCCAGTACTTC. It specifies CASGSGGGQTQYF.

The chain recombines TRBV7-2 with TRBJ2-1; 8 bases match TRBD2. The V segment lost 2 bases and the J segment 6 bases; nucleotides outside the gene matches: 6. The germline V gene encodes CDR1 SGHTA and CDR2 FQGNSA. The CDR3 is made up of 15 amino acids. CDR3 residues: CASSLTGTSLNEQFF. In nucleotides, the CDR3 is TGTGCCAGCAGCTTAACCGGGACTAGTCTCAATGAGCAGTTCTTC.

The rearrangement joins TRBV19 to TRBJ1-5; TRBD1 matches 8 bases. After removal of 3 bases from V and 8 bases from J, the junction contained 12 bases not matched to a gene. The CDR3 totals 16 residues. CDR1 and CDR2 (germline): LNHDA, SQIVND (reference sequence). CDR3 DNA: TGTGCCAGTAGTATCCACCGGAAACAGGGGGTTAAGCCCCAGCATTTT. Its translation is CASSIHRKQGVKPQHF.

The V and J genes are TRBV6-2 or TRBV6-3 and TRBJ1-1; tentatively, D is TRBD1 (6 bases). CDR1 and CDR2 (germline): MNHEY, SVGEGT. The CDR3 runs to 14 residues. With 2 bases removed from V and 3 bases from J, the gap between germline ends came to 10 bases. CDR3 sequence reads: CASSYGQGYTEAFF. In DNA form, the CDR3 reads TGTGCCAGCAGTTACGGCCAGGGGTACACTGAAGCTTTCTTT.

Here the CDR3 reads CASSLLRGSPLHF. Here the CDR3 DNA reads TGTGCCAGCAGCTTACTCCGGGGTTCACCCCTCCACTTT. The chain has TRBV7-2 and TRBJ1-6; unclear D gene. The CDR3 is made up of 13 amino acids. Germline V gene lookup returns CDR1 SGHTA and CDR2 FQGNSA. Trimming stripped 2 bases from V and 9 bases from J, with 8 bases between. Together with reference TRBV7-2 and TRBJ1-6, the CDR3 gives the full variable domain: GAGVSQSPSNKVTEKGKDVELRCDPISGHTALYWYRQSLGQGLEFLIYFQGNSAPDKSGLPSDRFSAERTGGSVSTLTIQRTQQEDSAVYLCASSLLRGSPLHFGNGTRLTVT.

The rearrangement links TRBV7-2 to TRBJ1-2; tentatively, D is TRBD1 (5 bases). Looked up from germline, CDR1 is SGHTA and CDR2 is FQGNSA. This CDR3 is 16 amino acids long. V lost 4 bases, J lost 2 bases, and 17 bases lay in between. CDR3 amino acids: CASSSRQIVQNYGYTF. The CDR3 coding sequence is TGTGCCAGCAGCTCCAGACAGATAGTCCAAAACTATGGCTACACCTTC. Drawing the rest from reference TRBV7-2 and TRBJ1-2, the complete variable domain is GAGVSQSPSNKVTEKGKDVELRCDPISGHTALYWYRQSLGQGLEFLIYFQGNSAPDKSGLPSDRFSAERTGGSVSTLTIQRTQQEDSAVYLCASSSRQIVQNYGYTFGSGTRLTVV.

The chain is built from TRBV19 and TRBJ2-1; 15 nucleotides agree with TRBD2. CDR1 and CDR2 (germline): LNHDA, SQIVND (reference sequence). Germline trimming cut 5 bases from V and 9 bases from J; bases unmatched to any gene: 11. CDR3 length: 17 residues. The CDR3 is CASSSGLAGGPLGEQFF. Written as DNA, the CDR3 is TGTGCCAGTAGTTCGGGACTAGCGGGAGGCCCCTTGGGTGAGCAGTTCTTC.

V gene TRBV28 combines with J gene TRBJ1-2; tentatively, D is TRBD1 (6 bases). Trimming shortened V by 5 bases and J by 0 bases, and 13 bases separated the two germline ends. The germline V gene has CDR1 MDHEN and CDR2 SYDVKM. The CDR3 runs 15 residues. In DNA, the CDR3 is TGTGCCAGCAGTGGCGACAGGTATTCTAACTATGGCTACACCTTC. It specifies CASSGDRYSNYGYTF.

This chain joins TRBV28 and TRBJ2-7; tentatively, D is TRBD1 (6 bases). Trimming shortened V by 4 bases and J by 4 bases, and 17 bases separated the two germline ends. The germline V gene encodes CDR1 MDHEN and CDR2 SYDVKM. The CDR3 has 15 amino acids. The CDR3 nucleotides read TGTGCCAGCAGTTCCCCATTCCAGGGGCCGTACGAGCAGTACTTC. It codes for CASSSPFQGPYEQYF.

This clone was seen just once. The junction differs from germline at one of its ends, possibly a read error. V usage is TRBV7-2 and J usage is TRBJ2-7, with 9 bases matching TRBD1. This CDR3 spans 14 amino acids. The V gene's germline CDR1 is SGHTA and CDR2 FQGNSA. The CDR3 reads CASSPGGTGLMGGF. As DNA, the CDR3 is TGTGCCAGCAGCCCAGGAGGGACAGGGCTCATGGGGGGCTTC. Together with reference TRBV7-2 and TRBJ2-7, the CDR3 gives the full variable domain: GAGVSQSPSNKVTEKGKDVELRCDPISGHTALYWYRQSLGQGLEFLIYFQGNSAPDKSGLPSDRFSAERTGGSVSTLTIQRTQQEDSAVYLCASSPGGTGLMGGFGPGTRLTVT.

The chain recombines TRBV3-1 (or the pseudogene TRBV3-2) with TRBJ2-2; D is unresolved. From germline, CDR1 is LGHDT and CDR2 YNNKEL (reference sequence). V shed 1 base and J shed 7 bases, with 7 bases lying between them. This CDR3 spans 13 amino acids. The CDR3 is CASSQGQYGELFF. The CDR3 DNA reads TGTGCCAGCAGCCAAGGGCAATACGGGGAGCTGTTTTTT.

J is TRBJ2-3 and V is TRBV5-4; 16 nucleotides match TRBD2. The germline CDR1 and CDR2 sequences are SGHNT and YYREEE (reference sequence). After removal of 4 bases from V and 5 bases from J, the junction contained 10 bases not matched to a gene. CDR3 length: 18 amino acids. The CDR3 region is CASSKGLAGGLGVDTQYF. CDR3 DNA: TGTGCCAGCAGCAAGGGACTAGCGGGGGGGCTGGGTGTAGATACGCAGTATTTT.

CDR3 protein: CASSLEAPGLVSYNEQFF. CDR3 nucleotide sequence: TGTGCCAGTAGTTTGGAGGCTCCGGGACTAGTTTCCTACAATGAGCAGTTCTTC. This chain joins TRBV19 and TRBJ2-1; 8 bases are a match to TRBD2. The germline gives CDR1 LNHDA, CDR2 SQIVND (reference sequence). With V trimmed by 5 bases and J by 1 base, 13 bases remained unmatched. The CDR3 length is 18 residues.

CDR3 amino acids: CASSYLLRQGPTYNEQFF. CDR3 nucleotide sequence: TGTGCCAGCAGTTACTTGCTACGACAGGGCCCAACATACAATGAGCAGTTCTTC. V and J are TRBV6-2 or TRBV6-3 and TRBJ2-1; 7 bases align to TRBD1. Trimming took 1 base from V and 4 from J; bases not matched to a gene: 13. In germline, CDR1 is MNHEY, CDR2 SVGEGT. This CDR3 is built from 18 residues.

The chain is built from TRBV20-1 and TRBJ2-7; 10 bases are shared with TRBD2. The CDR3 is 15 residues long. The germline V gene has CDR1 DFQATT and CDR2 SNEGSKA (reference sequence). The trim removed 3 bases at V and 3 bases at J, leaving 8 bases unmatched. The CDR3 DNA is TGCAGTGCTAGTGTTGGTGCTAGCGGGAGCTACGAGCAGTACTTC. Translated, it gives CSASVGASGSYEQYF.

This clone was picked up a small number of times. DNA of the CDR3: TGTGCCTGGAGCCGGGACAGGCTTAACACCGGGGAGCTGTTTTTT. Translating it yields CAWSRDRLNTGELFF. The genes are TRBV30 and TRBJ2-2, with TRBD1 matching over 8 bases. CDR1 is GTSNPN, CDR2 SVGIG, per germline (reference sequence). The V gene end was trimmed by 3 bases and the J gene end by 2 bases; junction bases not matched to a gene: 5. The CDR3 sequence is 15 residues long.

The chain joins TRBV3-1 (or the pseudogene TRBV3-2) to TRBJ2-3; 11 bases agree with TRBD2. Germline V gives CDR1 LGHDT, CDR2 YNNKEL (reference sequence). This CDR3 comprises 17 residues. J gave up 0 bases and V 4 bases, and 6 bases lay outside the gene matches. The CDR3 DNA sequence: TGTGCCAGCAGCCTTAGCGGGGGGGGTTCTAGCACAGATACGCAGTATTTT. Translation: CASSLSGGGSSTDTQYF.

This clone was found once. The chain has TRBV2 and TRBJ2-2; 12 nucleotides agree with TRBD1. Germline CDR1 SNHLY, CDR2 FYNNEI. The J segment lost 5 bases and the V segment lost 10 bases, leaving 5 bases of the junction unmatched. The CDR3 loop spans 14 amino acids. CDR3 DNA: TGTGCCACCCGGGGACAGGGGGCAACCGGGGAGCTGTTTTTT. Translated, it gives CATRGQGATGELFF.

The rearrangement links TRBV6-1 to TRBJ2-7, with 8 positions matching TRBD2. Germline values: CDR1 MNHNS, CDR2 SASEGT. The V and J ends lost 2 bases and 0 bases, in that order; junction bases with no gene match: 3. The CDR3 consists of 15 residues. The CDR3: CASSEHGGGSYEQYF. DNA of the CDR3: TGTGCCAGCAGTGAACACGGGGGGGGCTCCTACGAGCAGTACTTC.

The chain recombines TRBV7-2 with TRBJ2-7; a possible D gene is TRBD2 (5 bases). Looked up from germline, CDR1 is SGHTA and CDR2 is FQGNSA. The CDR3 consists of 13 residues. Trimming stripped 5 bases from V and 5 bases from J, with 13 bases between. CDR3 DNA: TGTGCCAGCAGCAAGGATCCGCGGGACGAGCAGTACTTC. Translating it yields CASSKDPRDEQYF.

J is TRBJ1-4 and V is TRBV15; TRBD1 agrees at 8 bases. Germline lookup yields CDR1 LNHNV and CDR2 YYDKDF (reference sequence). The CDR3 is 18 residues long. J was trimmed by 0 bases and V by 1 base; bases with no gene match: 7. The DNA of the CDR3 is TGTGCCACCAGCAGAGGGCCGGGACAGGTAGCAACTAATGAAAAACTGTTTTTT. Protein product: CATSRGPGQVATNEKLFF.

V usage is TRBV27 and J usage is TRBJ2-7; 7 nucleotides agree with TRBD2. Trimming at V came to 0 bases and at J to 2 bases, leaving 4 bases not matched to a gene. The CDR3 consists of 15 residues. CDR1 is MNHEY and CDR2 is SMNVEV in the germline V gene (reference sequence). For the CDR3, the DNA is TGTGCCAGCAGTTTATCTCTGGCGGGGGCCTACGAGCAGTACTTC. Its protein product is CASSLSLAGAYEQYF.

This sequence joins TRBV7-9 and TRBJ1-5; TRBD1 might be the D (5 bases). V shed 0 bases and J shed 9 bases, with 15 bases lying between them. The CDR3 is 15 amino acids. The germline V gene encodes CDR1 SEHNR and CDR2 FQNEAQ (reference sequence). CDR3 DNA: TGTGCCAGCAGCTTAGCAGGGGCTCCCAGTAGGCCCCAGCATTTT. It codes for CASSLAGAPSRPQHF. The full variable domain, rest sourced from reference TRBV7-9 and TRBJ1-5, is DTGVSQNPRHKITKRGQNVTFRCDPISEHNRLYWYRQTLGQGPEFLTYFQNEAQLEKSRLLSDRFSAERPKGSFSTLEIQRTEQGDSAMYLCASSLAGAPSRPQHFGDGTRLSIL.